The TCR beta chain described here comes from a study of T cells in Graves' hyperthyroidism and ophthalmopathy. This clonotype showed up just a few times. The CDR3 loop spans 10 amino acids. From germline, CDR1 is MNHEY and CDR2 SMNVEV (reference sequence). Amplified TCR beta CDR3 regions derived from RNA transcripts. HTBI primers were employed in a first-round RT-PCR of the TCR CDR3. MiXCR was run by TCRdb on the multiplex PCR reads, yielding one entry per CDR3 protein. The table has some 500,000 distinct CDR3 sequences, roughly 14% seen once. The source material was blood. The receptor's source is a woman aged 18 to 35 with Graves' hyperthyroidism. J is TRBJ2-7 and V is TRBV27; weak D call: TRBD2 (7 bases). The CDR3 DNA is TGTCCGAGGGGGGGGGCCGAGCAGTACGTC. Translating it yields CPRGGAEQYV.